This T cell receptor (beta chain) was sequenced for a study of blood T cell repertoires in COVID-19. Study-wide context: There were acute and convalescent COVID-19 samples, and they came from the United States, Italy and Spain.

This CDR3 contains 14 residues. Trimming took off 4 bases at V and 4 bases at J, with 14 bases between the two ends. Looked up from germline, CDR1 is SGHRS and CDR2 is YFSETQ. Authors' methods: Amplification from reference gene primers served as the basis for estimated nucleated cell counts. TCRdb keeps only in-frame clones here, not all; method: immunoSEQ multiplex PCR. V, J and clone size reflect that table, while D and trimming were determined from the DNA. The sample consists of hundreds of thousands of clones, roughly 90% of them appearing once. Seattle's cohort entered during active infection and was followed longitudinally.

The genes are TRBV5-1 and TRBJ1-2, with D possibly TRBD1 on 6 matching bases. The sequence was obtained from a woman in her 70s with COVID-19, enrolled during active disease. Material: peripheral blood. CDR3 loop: CASSPTQGSYGYTF. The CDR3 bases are TGCGCCAGCAGCCCCACACAGGGTAGCTATGGCTACACCTTC.